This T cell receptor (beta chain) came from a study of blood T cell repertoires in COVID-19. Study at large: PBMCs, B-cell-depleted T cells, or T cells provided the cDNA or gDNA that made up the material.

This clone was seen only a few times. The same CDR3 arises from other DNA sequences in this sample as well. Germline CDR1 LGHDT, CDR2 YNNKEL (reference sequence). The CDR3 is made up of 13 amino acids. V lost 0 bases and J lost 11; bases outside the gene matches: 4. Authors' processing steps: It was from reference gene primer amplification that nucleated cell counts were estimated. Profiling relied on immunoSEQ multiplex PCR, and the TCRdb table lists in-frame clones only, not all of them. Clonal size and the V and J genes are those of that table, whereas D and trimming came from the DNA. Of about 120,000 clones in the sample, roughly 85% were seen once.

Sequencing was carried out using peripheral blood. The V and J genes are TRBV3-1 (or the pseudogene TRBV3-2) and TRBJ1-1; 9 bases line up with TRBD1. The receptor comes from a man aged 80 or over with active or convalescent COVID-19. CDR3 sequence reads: CASSQDPGTGAFF. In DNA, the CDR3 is TGTGCCAGCAGCCAAGATCCCGGGACAGGGGCTTTCTTT.